This T cell receptor beta chain is drawn from a study of blood T cell repertoires in COVID-19. Whole-study context: Collection of acute and convalescent COVID-19 samples took place in the United States, Italy and Spain. The cDNA or gDNA used as material had been derived from T cells, B-cell-depleted T cells, or PBMCs.

From germline, CDR1 is SGHNT and CDR2 YENEEA. The CDR3 sequence is 14 residues long. With 5 bases clipped from V and 1 base from J, the junction kept 3 bases outside the gene matches. In the original workflow: Quantification of nucleated cells was approximated via reference gene primer amplification. Clones were sequenced by immunoSEQ multiplex PCR, and TCRdb holds only the in-frame ones, with some missing. D and trimming were read from the DNA, whereas the V and J calls and clone size are those reported in that table. The sample holds a few hundred thousand clones, around 80% seen once. The age range of participants was 18 to 89 years, with residence in under 25 US areas.

The sequenced sample was PBMCs or T cells enriched from blood (not recorded which). The sequence was obtained from a man aged 25-45 years with acute COVID-19. The chain uses TRBV11-3 and TRBJ2-5; TRBD1 aligns across 8 bases. The CDR3 DNA is TGTGCCAGCAGCCCAGGGGGCAGCCAAGAGACCCAGTACTTC. This gives the protein CASSPGGSQETQYF.